Listed below are T cell receptor beta chains from one sample, sequenced in a study of tumor-infiltrating lymphocytes in primary liver carcinoma. TCRdb used MiXCR to reprocess the multiplex PCR reads, holding one entry per CDR3 protein. The sample gives about 180,000 distinct CDR3 sequences, 50% to 75% of which show up once; around 74% is in the top ten. Sequencing was carried out using peripheral blood. Receptors were obtained from a man between 40 and 49 years old with primary liver carcinoma and hepatitis B virus infection. Each CDR3 is given with its conserved first and last residue. D genes are given only for firm matches. Clone size is stated in some rows and not others, as once, few, many or a class when expanded.

V: TRBV29-1; J: TRBJ2-1; size: NA; D: TRBD2; DNA: TGCAGCGTTGAAGGACGAGCGGGGCTCTACAATGAGCAGTTCTTC; CDR3: CSVEGRAGLYNEQFF
V: TRBV6-5; J: TRBJ2-5; size: few; D: TRBD2; DNA: TGTGCCAGCAGTTACTCGCTTAGCGGGAGCCAAGAGACCCAGTACTTC; CDR3: CASSYSLSGSQETQYF
V: TRBV6-1; J: TRBJ2-7; size: NA; D: TRBD2; DNA: TGTCCCAGCAGTGAAGCCCACGGGAGGTCCTACGAGCAGTACTTC; CDR3: CPSSEAHGRSYEQYF
V: TRBV10-3; J: TRBJ1-1; size: NA; D: NA; DNA: TGTGCCATCAGTGCCCCATCCATGAACATTGAAGCTTTCTTT; CDR3: CAISAPSMNIEAFF
V: TRBV11-2; J: TRBJ2-1; size: NA; D: TRBD2; DNA: TGTGCCAGTAGCGTAACAACAGCGGGAGGCTACAATGAGCGGTTCTTC; CDR3: CASSVTTAGGYNERFF
V: TRBV29-1; J: TRBJ2-1; size: NA; D: NA; DNA: TGCAGCGTTGAAGACGAGGCCCGGGAGCAGTTCTTC; CDR3: CSVEDEAREQFF
V: TRBV12-3/TRBV12-4; J: TRBJ2-7; size: NA; D: NA; DNA: TGTGCCAGCAACACGACAGGAGTCTACGAGCAGTACTTC; CDR3: CASNTTGVYEQYF
V: TRBV19; J: TRBJ1-5; size: NA; D: TRBD1; DNA: TGTGCCAGTAGTATAGGGACAGGCCGCAATCAGCCCCAGCATTTT; CDR3: CASSIGTGRNQPQHF
V: TRBV29-1; J: TRBJ2-1; size: NA; D: NA; DNA: TGCAGCGCCCGGGGCGTGTCGAGGAATGAGCAGTCCTTC; CDR3: CSARGVSRNEQSF
V: TRBV11-3; J: TRBJ2-2; size: many; D: NA; DNA: TGTGCCAGCAGCTACGGGACTCAGAACACCGGGGAGCTGTTTTTT; CDR3: CASSYGTQNTGELFF
V: TRBV6-6; J: TRBJ1-5; size: NA; D: TRBD1; DNA: TGTGCCAGCAGTTCGACAGGGATTCAGCACCAGCATTTT; CDR3: CASSSTGIQHQHF
V: TRBV28; J: TRBJ1-4; size: once; D: NA; DNA: TGTCCCAGCAGTCTGACAGGACCGAATGAAAAACTGTTTTTT; CDR3: CPSSLTGPNEKLFF
V: TRBV7-9; J: TRBJ2-2; size: NA; D: NA; DNA: TGTGCCAGCGGCTTAGGAGTGAACACCGGGAAGCTGTTTTTT; CDR3: CASGLGVNTGKLFF
V: TRBV6-6; J: TRBJ2-3; size: NA; D: TRBD1; DNA: TGTGCCAGCAGTGCAACAGGGGGGAGCACAGATACGCAGTATTTT; CDR3: CASSATGGSTDTQYF
V: TRBV5-8; J: TRBJ2-1; size: NA; D: NA; DNA: TGTGTCAGCATCCGGGTCGAGCAGTTCTTC; CDR3: CVSIRVEQFF
V: TRBV12-3/TRBV12-4; J: TRBJ2-2; size: few; D: NA; DNA: TGTGCCAGTAGCCGCCCTAGCGATCCCTCCGGGGAGCTGTTTTTT; CDR3: CASSRPSDPSGELFF
V: TRBV10-3; J: TRBJ1-4; size: many; D: TRBD1; DNA: TGTGCCATCAGTGATCAGCCGGGACAGCAAGAAAAACTGTTTTTT; CDR3: CAISDQPGQQEKLFF
V: TRBV11-2; J: TRBJ2-5; size: NA; D: NA; DNA: TGTGCCAGCAACTCGGGACGGAAGAGAACTCAGTACTTC; CDR3: CASNSGRKRTQYF
V: TRBV11-1; J: TRBJ1-1; size: many; D: NA; DNA: TGTGCCAGCAGCTTAGCGGATGGGGGGCTGAACACTGAAGCTTTCTTT; CDR3: CASSLADGGLNTEAFF
V: TRBV29-1; J: TRBJ2-1; size: NA; D: TRBD2; DNA: TGCGGCGTTGAACCCCTAGCGGGGGGGCCTTTTTCCTACAATGAGCAGTTCTTC; CDR3: CGVEPLAGGPFSYNEQFF
V: TRBV11-2; J: TRBJ2-5; size: NA; D: TRBD2; DNA: TGTGCCAGCAGACACTGGGGCAGGACTAGCGGCCAAGAGACCCGGTACTTC; CDR3: CASRHWGRTSGQETRYF
V: TRBV11-2; J: TRBJ2-7; size: many; D: NA; DNA: TGTGCCAGCAGCTTAGGGGCAACCTACGAGCAGTACTTC; CDR3: CASSLGATYEQYF
V: TRBV6-6; J: TRBJ2-1; size: many; D: TRBD1; DNA: TGTGCCAGCAGTTACTTAACCCCCTTCCGACAGGGCCCGAGCTCCTACAATGAGCAGTTCTTC; CDR3: CASSYLTPFRQGPSSYNEQFF
V: TRBV11-2; J: TRBJ1-3; size: many; D: NA; DNA: TGTGCCAGCAGCTTAGGAGGGCAGGGCTTCATCGGAAACACCATATATTTT; CDR3: CASSLGGQGFIGNTIYF
V: TRBV29-1; J: TRBJ1-4; size: NA; D: NA; DNA: TGCAGAGTTGATTTTCAGGGAGACGAAAAACTGTTTTTT; CDR3: CRVDFQGDEKLFF
V: TRBV2; J: TRBJ1-5; size: NA; D: NA; DNA: TGTGCCAGCAGTGAAAGGGTGGGGCCCCAGCATTTT; CDR3: CASSERVGPQHF
V: TRBV11-2; J: TRBJ2-4; size: NA; D: TRBD2; DNA: TGTGCCAACAGACCCTCGGCGGGAGGGCCTATTGGCATTCAGTACTTC; CDR3: CANRPSAGGPIGIQYF
V: TRBV10-3; J: TRBJ1-3; size: NA; D: TRBD1; DNA: TGTGCCATCAGTGCCGGGACAGGGCACTCTGGAAACACCATATATTTT; CDR3: CAISAGTGHSGNTIYF
V: TRBV25-1; J: TRBJ2-5; size: NA; D: TRBD2; DNA: TGTGCCAGCAGTGACACGGGGGGCCAAGAGACCCAGTACTTC; CDR3: CASSDTGGQETQYF
V: TRBV6-5; J: TRBJ2-1; size: NA; D: TRBD2; DNA: TGTGCCAGCAGATCGGTAGCGGGAGGCCCCAAGCAGTTCTTC; CDR3: CASRSVAGGPKQFF
V: TRBV6-5; J: TRBJ2-7; size: few; D: NA; DNA: TGTGCCAGCAGCCCAATGGGGGGCCTATCCTACGAGCAGTACTTC; CDR3: CASSPMGGLSYEQYF
V: TRBV10-3; J: TRBJ2-5; size: few; D: TRBD2; DNA: TGTGCCATCAGTGAGAGGAGCGGGGAAGAGACCCAGTACTTC; CDR3: CAISERSGEETQYF
V: TRBV5-1; J: TRBJ1-5; size: NA; D: NA; DNA: TGCGCCAGCAGCCCGACCGGGAGAAGCAATCAGCCCCAGCATTTT; CDR3: CASSPTGRSNQPQHF
V: TRBV4-1; J: TRBJ2-7; size: NA; D: NA; DNA: TGCGCCAGCAGCCACTATTCACATTTACTTGGGGATTCCGAGCAGTACTTC; CDR3: CASSHYSHLLGDSEQYF
V: TRBV11-1; J: TRBJ2-7; size: many; D: TRBD2; DNA: TGTGCCAGCAGACTAACTAGCGGGAGTCGGGCCGAGCAGTACTTC; CDR3: CASRLTSGSRAEQYF
V: TRBV6-5; J: TRBJ2-1; size: many; D: TRBD1; DNA: TGTGCCAGCAGTTACAACCCGACAGGGCAGGAGCAGTTCTTC; CDR3: CASSYNPTGQEQFF
V: TRBV29-1; J: TRBJ1-5; size: NA; D: NA; DNA: TGCAGCGTTGAAGAAACCCTATGGGGGCCCCAGCATTTT; CDR3: CSVEETLWGPQHF
V: TRBV29-1; J: TRBJ1-1; size: few; D: NA; DNA: TGCAGCGTTGTGGGTTCAGAAAGGGGGAACACTGAAGCTTTCTTT; CDR3: CSVVGSERGNTEAFF
V: TRBV6-1; J: TRBJ1-5; size: few; D: NA; DNA: TGTGCCAGCAGTGAATACCAGGGGAATCAGCCCCAGCATTTT; CDR3: CASSEYQGNQPQHF
V: TRBV6-5; J: TRBJ2-1; size: NA; D: TRBD2; DNA: TGTGCCAGCACCTGGGGGGGGACTAGCGGGTCGTTCTTC; CDR3: CASTWGGTSGSFF